The rows below give T cell receptor beta chains drawn from one sample of a study of cytomegalovirus exposure and HLA in healthy donors. Clones were read by immunoSEQ multiplex PCR, and TCRdb kept only the in-frame ones, dropping some. The table shows 250,000 to 300,000 clones, with 70% to 90% occurring only once. What was sequenced was PBMCs. These receptors came from a woman aged 40 to 50 in good health and CMV-seropositive. CDR3s leave out the opening cysteine and the closing phenylalanine or tryptophan. D genes are given only for firm matches. Clone size is shown for a subset of rows, as once, few, many or a class of expanded clone.

abundance: -; j_gene: TRBJ1-3; v_gene: TRBV15; d_gene: -; CDR3aa: ATSRDLESTPLGNTIY
abundance: -; j_gene: TRBJ1-5; v_gene: TRBV28; d_gene: -; CDR3aa: ASRSASSNQPQH
abundance: -; j_gene: TRBJ1-3; v_gene: TRBV7-9; d_gene: TRBD1; CDR3aa: ASSQPRGLSGNTIY
abundance: -; j_gene: TRBJ1-1; v_gene: TRBV7-2; d_gene: -; CDR3aa: ASSLESGGAEAF
abundance: -; j_gene: TRBJ2-7; v_gene: TRBV11-3; d_gene: TRBD1; CDR3aa: ASSRGQTYEQY
abundance: once; j_gene: TRBJ1-5; v_gene: TRBV5-1; d_gene: TRBD1; CDR3aa: ASSPGDGTGVQH
abundance: few; j_gene: TRBJ1-1; v_gene: TRBV9; d_gene: -; CDR3aa: ASSALGVGTEAF
abundance: -; j_gene: TRBJ2-7; v_gene: TRBV25-1; d_gene: -; CDR3aa: ASSEYYGTYEQY
abundance: -; j_gene: TRBJ1-3; v_gene: TRBV6-6; d_gene: TRBD1; CDR3aa: ASRGGQGGSGNTIY
abundance: -; j_gene: TRBJ1-2; v_gene: TRBV2; d_gene: -; CDR3aa: ASSRRDSYGYT
abundance: -; j_gene: TRBJ1-1; v_gene: TRBV28; d_gene: TRBD1; CDR3aa: ASRGTHRGLLAEAF
abundance: -; j_gene: TRBJ2-7; v_gene: TRBV7-9; d_gene: TRBD2; CDR3aa: ASSFLLAGGSYEQY
abundance: -; j_gene: TRBJ2-1; v_gene: TRBV7-2; d_gene: -; CDR3aa: ASSLEVSGAANEQF
abundance: -; j_gene: TRBJ2-1; v_gene: TRBV5-4; d_gene: -; CDR3aa: ASSFGQRDEQF
abundance: -; j_gene: TRBJ1-6; v_gene: TRBV21-1; d_gene: -; CDR3aa: ASRPRVRSPLH
abundance: -; j_gene: TRBJ2-2; v_gene: TRBV25-1; d_gene: -; CDR3aa: ASSDPGTNTGELF
abundance: -; j_gene: TRBJ1-5; v_gene: TRBV7-6; d_gene: TRBD1; CDR3aa: ASGTGGDQPQH
abundance: once; j_gene: TRBJ2-7; v_gene: TRBV7-2; d_gene: TRBD2; CDR3aa: ASSYSGGSGRSHYEQY
abundance: -; j_gene: TRBJ2-7; v_gene: TRBV5-1; d_gene: -; CDR3aa: ASSLSPGKSYEQY
abundance: -; j_gene: TRBJ2-2; v_gene: TRBV11-1; d_gene: -; CDR3aa: ASSLRETGELF
abundance: -; j_gene: TRBJ1-1; v_gene: TRBV10-3; d_gene: -; CDR3aa: AISESGRAGVHTEAF
abundance: -; j_gene: TRBJ2-3; v_gene: TRBV19; d_gene: -; CDR3aa: ASSRDGGTDTQY
abundance: few; j_gene: TRBJ1-2; v_gene: TRBV6-1; d_gene: -; CDR3aa: ASRLAHYGYT
abundance: -; j_gene: TRBJ2-5; v_gene: TRBV2; d_gene: -; CDR3aa: ASSPTLQGTQY
abundance: few; j_gene: TRBJ2-7; v_gene: TRBV27; d_gene: -; CDR3aa: ASGPRGLTVERSYEQY
abundance: -; j_gene: TRBJ1-3; v_gene: TRBV9; d_gene: TRBD1; CDR3aa: ASSVDPGGGGNTIY
abundance: -; j_gene: TRBJ2-2; v_gene: TRBV6-5; d_gene: -; CDR3aa: ASSPVLENTGELF